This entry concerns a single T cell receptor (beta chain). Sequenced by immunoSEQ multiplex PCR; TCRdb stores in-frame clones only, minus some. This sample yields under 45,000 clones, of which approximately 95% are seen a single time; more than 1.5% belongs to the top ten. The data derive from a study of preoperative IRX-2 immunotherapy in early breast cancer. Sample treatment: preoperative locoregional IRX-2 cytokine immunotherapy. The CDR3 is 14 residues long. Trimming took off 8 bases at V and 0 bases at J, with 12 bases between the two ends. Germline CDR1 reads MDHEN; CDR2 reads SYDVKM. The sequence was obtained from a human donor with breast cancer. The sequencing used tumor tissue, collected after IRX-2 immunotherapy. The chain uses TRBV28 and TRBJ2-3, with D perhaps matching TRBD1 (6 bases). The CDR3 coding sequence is TGTGCCAGCGGTAACAGGGAGAGCACAGATACGCAGTATTTT. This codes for CASGNRESTDTQYF.